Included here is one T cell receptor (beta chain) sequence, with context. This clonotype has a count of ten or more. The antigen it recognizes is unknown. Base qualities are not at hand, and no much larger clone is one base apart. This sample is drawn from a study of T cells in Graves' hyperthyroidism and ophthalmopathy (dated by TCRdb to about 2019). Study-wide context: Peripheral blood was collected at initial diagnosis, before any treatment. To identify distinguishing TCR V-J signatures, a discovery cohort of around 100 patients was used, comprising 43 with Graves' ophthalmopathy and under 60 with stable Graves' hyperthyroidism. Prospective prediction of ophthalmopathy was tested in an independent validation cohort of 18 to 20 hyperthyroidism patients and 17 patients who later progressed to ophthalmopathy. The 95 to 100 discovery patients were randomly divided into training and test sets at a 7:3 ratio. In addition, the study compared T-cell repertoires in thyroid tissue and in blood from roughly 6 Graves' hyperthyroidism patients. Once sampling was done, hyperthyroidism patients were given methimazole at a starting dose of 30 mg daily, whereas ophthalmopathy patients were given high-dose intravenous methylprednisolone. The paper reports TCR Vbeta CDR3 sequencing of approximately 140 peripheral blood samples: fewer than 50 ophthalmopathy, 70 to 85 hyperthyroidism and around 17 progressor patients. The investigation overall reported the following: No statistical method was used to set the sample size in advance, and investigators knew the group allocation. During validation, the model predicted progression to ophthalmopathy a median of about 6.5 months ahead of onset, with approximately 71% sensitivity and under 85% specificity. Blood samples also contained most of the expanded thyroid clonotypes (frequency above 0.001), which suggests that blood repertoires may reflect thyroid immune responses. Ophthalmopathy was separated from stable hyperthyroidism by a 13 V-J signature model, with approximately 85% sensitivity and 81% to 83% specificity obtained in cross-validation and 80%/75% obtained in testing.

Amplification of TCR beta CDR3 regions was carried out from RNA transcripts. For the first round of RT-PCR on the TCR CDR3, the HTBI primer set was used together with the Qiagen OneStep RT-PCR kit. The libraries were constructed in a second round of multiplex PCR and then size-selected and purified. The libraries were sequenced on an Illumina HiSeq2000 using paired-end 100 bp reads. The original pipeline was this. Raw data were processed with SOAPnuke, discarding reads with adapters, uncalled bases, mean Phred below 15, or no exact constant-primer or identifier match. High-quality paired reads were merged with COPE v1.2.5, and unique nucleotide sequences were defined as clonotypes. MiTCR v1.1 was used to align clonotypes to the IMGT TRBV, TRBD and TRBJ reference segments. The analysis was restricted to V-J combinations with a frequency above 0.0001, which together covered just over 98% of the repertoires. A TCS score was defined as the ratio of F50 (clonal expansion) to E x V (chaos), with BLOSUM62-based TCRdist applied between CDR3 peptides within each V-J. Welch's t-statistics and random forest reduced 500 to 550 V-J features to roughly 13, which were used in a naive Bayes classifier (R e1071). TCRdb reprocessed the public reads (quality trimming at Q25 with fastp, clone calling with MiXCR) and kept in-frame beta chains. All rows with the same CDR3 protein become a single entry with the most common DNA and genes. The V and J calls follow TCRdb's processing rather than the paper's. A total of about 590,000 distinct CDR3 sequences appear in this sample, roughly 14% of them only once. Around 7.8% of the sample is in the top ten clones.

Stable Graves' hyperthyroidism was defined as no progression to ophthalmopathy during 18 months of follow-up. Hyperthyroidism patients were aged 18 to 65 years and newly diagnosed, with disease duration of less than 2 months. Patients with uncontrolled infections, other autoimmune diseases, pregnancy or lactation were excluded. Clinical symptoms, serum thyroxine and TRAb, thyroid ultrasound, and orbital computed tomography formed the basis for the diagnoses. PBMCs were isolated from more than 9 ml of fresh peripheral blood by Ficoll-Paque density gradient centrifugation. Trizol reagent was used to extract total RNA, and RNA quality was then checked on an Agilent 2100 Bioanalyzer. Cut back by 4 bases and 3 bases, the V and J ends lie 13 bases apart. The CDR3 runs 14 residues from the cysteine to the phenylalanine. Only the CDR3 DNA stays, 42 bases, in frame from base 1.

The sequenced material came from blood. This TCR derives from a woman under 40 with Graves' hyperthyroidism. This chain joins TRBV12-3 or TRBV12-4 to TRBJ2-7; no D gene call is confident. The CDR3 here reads CASSSPANYYEQYF. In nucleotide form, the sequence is TGTGCCAGCAGTTCGCCCGCGAATTACTACGAGCAGTACTTC.